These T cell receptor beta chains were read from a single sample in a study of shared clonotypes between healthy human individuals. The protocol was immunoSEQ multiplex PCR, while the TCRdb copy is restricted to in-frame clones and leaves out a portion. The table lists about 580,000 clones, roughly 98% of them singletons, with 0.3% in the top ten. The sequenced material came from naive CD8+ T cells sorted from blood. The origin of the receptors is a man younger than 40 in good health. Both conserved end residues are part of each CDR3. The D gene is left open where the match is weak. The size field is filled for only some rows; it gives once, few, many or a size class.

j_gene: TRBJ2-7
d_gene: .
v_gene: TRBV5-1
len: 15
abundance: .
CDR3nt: TGCGCCAGCAGCTTGATATCCGTACCAGGTTACGAGCAGTACTTC
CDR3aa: CASSLISVPGYEQYF

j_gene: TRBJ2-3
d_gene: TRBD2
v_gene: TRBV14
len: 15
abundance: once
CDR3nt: TGTGCCAGCAGCCATAGCAGGACTAGGGGTGATACGCAGTATTTT
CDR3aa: CASSHSRTRGDTQYF

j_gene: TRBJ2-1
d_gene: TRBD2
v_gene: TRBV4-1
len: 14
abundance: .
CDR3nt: TGCGCCAGCAGCCTGACGGGTAGCGGGGATGAGCAGTTCTTC
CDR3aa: CASSLTGSGDEQFF

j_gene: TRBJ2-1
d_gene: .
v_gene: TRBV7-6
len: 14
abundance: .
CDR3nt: TGTGCCAGCAGTTGGGCTGACTCCTACAATGAGCAGTTCTTC
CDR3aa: CASSWADSYNEQFF

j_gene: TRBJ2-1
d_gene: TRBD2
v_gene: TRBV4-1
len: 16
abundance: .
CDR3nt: TGCGCCAGCAGCCAATCGGGACTAGTAGGTTACAATGAGCAGTTCTTC
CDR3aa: CASSQSGLVGYNEQFF

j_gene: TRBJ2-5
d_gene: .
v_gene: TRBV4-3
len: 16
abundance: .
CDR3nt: TGCGCCAGCAGCCAAGAATTTTCAATGGCGGGAGAGACCCAGTACTTC
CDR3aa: CASSQEFSMAGETQYF

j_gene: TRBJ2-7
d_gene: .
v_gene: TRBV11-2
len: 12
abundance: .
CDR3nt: TGTGCCAGCAGGGACGGGGCTGGCGAGCAGTACTTC
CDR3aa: CASRDGAGEQYF

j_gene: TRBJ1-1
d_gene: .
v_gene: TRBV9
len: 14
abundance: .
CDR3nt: TGTGCCAGCAGCGAGAGCGGGGTGAACACTGAAGCTTTCTTT
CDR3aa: CASSESGVNTEAFF

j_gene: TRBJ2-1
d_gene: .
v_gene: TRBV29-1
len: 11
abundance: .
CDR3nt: TGCAGCGTTTTCCCGACCAATGAGCAGTTCTTC
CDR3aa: CSVFPTNEQFF

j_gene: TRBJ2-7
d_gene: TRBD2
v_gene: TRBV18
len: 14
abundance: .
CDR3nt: TGTGCCAGCTCACCACCGGGCGGGAGCTACGAGCAGTACTTC
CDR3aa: CASSPPGGSYEQYF